Below are 7 T cell receptor beta chains sequenced from a single sample in a study of identical twins. From the 5' RACE reads, TCRdb called clonotypes with MiXCR, one entry per CDR3 protein. The top ten hold more than 0.8% of the sample, which has around 510,000 distinct CDR3 sequences, roughly an eighth seen once. These records were also assigned to another study, of yellow fever vaccine responses in identical twins.

The sample consisted of CD4+ T cells sorted from blood. The receptors originated from a young woman in good health.

V gene TRBV18 combines with J gene TRBJ2-1; 7 nucleotides align to TRBD1. CDR1 is KGHSH, CDR2 LQKENI, per germline. The V and J ends lost 3 bases and 2 bases, in that order; junction bases with no gene match: 7. The CDR3 is 16 amino acids. CDR3 in DNA: TGTGCCAGCTCACCTCAGGGGGTATGGGCCTACAATGAGCAGTTCTTC. As protein: CASSPQGVWAYNEQFF.

This clonotype was seen a handful of times. This rearrangement joins TRBV3-1 to TRBJ2-7, with D maybe TRBD1 (6 bases). In germline, CDR1 is LGHDT, CDR2 YNNKEL (reference sequence). This CDR3 is built from 17 residues. V was shortened by 0 bases and J by 4 bases, with 19 bases between the two germline ends. Here the CDR3 reads CASSQDPNRVPHYEQYF. The CDR3 DNA is TGTGCCAGCAGCCAAGATCCCAACAGGGTCCCTCATTACGAGCAGTACTTC.

In nucleotides, the CDR3 is TGTGCCAGCAGCAATGTAGGGGTGGTGGACGAGCAGTACTTC. It codes for CASSNVGVVDEQYF. V and J are TRBV21-1 and TRBJ2-7; the D call TRBD1 from the table was never checked on the DNA. TRBV21-1 is termed a pseudogene. The CDR3 is 14 residues long.

The chain links TRBV5-1 to TRBJ2-7; a possible D gene is TRBD1 (6 bases). Deletions cut 4 bases from V and 1 base from J, with 12 bases between. This CDR3 comprises 14 residues. The germline V gene encodes CDR1 SGHRS and CDR2 YFSETQ. CDR3 nucleotide sequence: TGCGCCAGCAGCCAAACAGGGAGATCCTACGAGCAGTACTTC. This codes for CASSQTGRSYEQYF.

V gene TRBV18 combines with J gene TRBJ2-3; maybe TRBD2 (7 bases). Germline V gives CDR1 KGHSH, CDR2 LQKENI. Trimming took 3 bases from V and 5 from J, leaving 15 bases between them. The CDR3 is 15 residues long. The CDR3 loop is CASSPIPGGQDTQYF. The CDR3 DNA reads TGTGCCAGCTCACCTATTCCGGGGGGCCAAGATACGCAGTATTTT.

This sequence joins TRBV6-2 or TRBV6-3 and TRBJ2-7; the D is unclear. CDR1 is MNHEY, CDR2 SVGEGT, per germline. This CDR3 contains 14 residues. V gave up 6 bases and J gave up 1 base, with 13 bases separating them. The CDR3 is CASRSGESSYEQYF. CDR3 sequence (DNA): TGTGCCAGCAGATCCGGAGAGAGTTCCTACGAGCAGTACTTC.

Only a few counts were recorded for this clonotype. This chain joins TRBV2 and TRBJ1-5; D is unclear. Germline V gene data show CDR1 as SNHLY and CDR2 as FYNNEI. The CDR3 is 14 amino acids. The V end lost 7 bases, the J end lost 2 bases, and 12 bases lay between the germline ends. The CDR3 DNA reads as TGTGCCAGCAAGAAGGAGAAGGGCAATCAGCCCCAGCATTTT. Amino acid sequence: CASKKEKGNQPQHF.